This T cell receptor (beta chain) was identified during a study of graft-versus-host responses after intestinal transplantation. For the study at large: Every transplant recipient was induced with anti-thymocyte globulin, then maintained on tacrolimus and steroids for approximately three years.

Generated by immunoSEQ multiplex PCR, the TCRdb table keeps only in-frame clones and is missing some. The sample has tens of thousands of clones; roughly nine tenths are singletons. Concerning this clone itself: Its antigen is unidentified.

Overall study findings and caveats: Those patients showing graft-donor T cell macrochimerism displayed high graft-versus-host to host-versus-graft clonal ratios in allografts. GvH clones were identified in recipient marrow, with some first appearing in ileum or blood. Peak levels of circulating GvH clones tracked with early post-transplant HvG declines.

Germline-derived CDR1 and CDR2 are SGHAT and FQDESV (reference sequence). The germline V and J ends were trimmed by 1 base and 3 bases, with 4 bases remaining between them. The CDR3 length is 13 residues. Sample: unstimulated CD4+ T cells sorted from spleen or lymph node cells, taken before intestinal transplant. The TCR comes from a human donor who received an intestinal transplant. The genes are TRBV11-1 and TRBJ2-4; no definite D call. The CDR3 loop is CASSLDSKNIQYF. Here the CDR3 DNA reads TGTGCCAGCAGCTTAGACAGCAAAAACATTCAGTACTTC.